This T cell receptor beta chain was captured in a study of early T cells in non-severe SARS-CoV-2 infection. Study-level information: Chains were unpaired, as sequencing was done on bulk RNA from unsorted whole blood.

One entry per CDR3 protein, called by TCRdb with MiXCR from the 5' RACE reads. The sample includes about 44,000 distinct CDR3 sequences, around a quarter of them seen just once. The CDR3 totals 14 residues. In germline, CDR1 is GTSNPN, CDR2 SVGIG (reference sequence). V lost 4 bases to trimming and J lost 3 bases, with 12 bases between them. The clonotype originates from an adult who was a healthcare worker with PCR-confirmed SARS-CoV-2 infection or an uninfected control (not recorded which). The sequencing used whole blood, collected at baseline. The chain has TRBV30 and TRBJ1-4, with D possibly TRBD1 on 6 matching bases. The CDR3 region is CAWKAGTSNEKLFF. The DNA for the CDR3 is TGTGCCTGGAAGGCGGGGACATCTAATGAAAAACTGTTTTTT.